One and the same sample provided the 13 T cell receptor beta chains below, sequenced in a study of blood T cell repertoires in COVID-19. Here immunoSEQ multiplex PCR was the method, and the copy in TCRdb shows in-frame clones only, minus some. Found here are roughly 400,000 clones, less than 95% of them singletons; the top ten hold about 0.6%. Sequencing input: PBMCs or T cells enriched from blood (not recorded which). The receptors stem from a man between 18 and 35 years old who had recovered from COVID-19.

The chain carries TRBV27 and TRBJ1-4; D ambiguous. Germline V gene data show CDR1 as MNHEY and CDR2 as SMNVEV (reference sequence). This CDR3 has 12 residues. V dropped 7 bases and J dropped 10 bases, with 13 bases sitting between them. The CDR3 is CASKERQGKLFF. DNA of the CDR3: TGTGCCAGCAAAGAGCGCCAAGGAAAACTGTTTTTT.

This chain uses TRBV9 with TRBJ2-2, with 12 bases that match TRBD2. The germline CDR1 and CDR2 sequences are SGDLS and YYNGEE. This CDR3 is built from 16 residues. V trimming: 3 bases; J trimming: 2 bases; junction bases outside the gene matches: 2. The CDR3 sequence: CASSEGLAGNTGELFF. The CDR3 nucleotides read TGTGCCAGCAGCGAGGGACTAGCGGGCAACACCGGGGAGCTGTTTTTT.

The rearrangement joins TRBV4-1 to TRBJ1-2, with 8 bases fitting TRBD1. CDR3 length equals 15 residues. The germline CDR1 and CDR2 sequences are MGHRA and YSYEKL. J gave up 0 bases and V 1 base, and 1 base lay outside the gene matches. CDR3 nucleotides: TGCGCCAGCAGCCAAGGGACAGGGTCTAACTATGGCTACACCTTC. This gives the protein CASSQGTGSNYGYTF.

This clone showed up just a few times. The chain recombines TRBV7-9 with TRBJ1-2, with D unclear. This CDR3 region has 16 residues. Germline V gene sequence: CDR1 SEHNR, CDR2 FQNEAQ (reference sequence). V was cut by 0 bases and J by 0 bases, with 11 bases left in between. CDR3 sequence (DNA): TGTGCCAGCAGCTTAGCCCTACGGACTACTAACTATGGCTACACCTTC. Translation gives CASSLALRTTNYGYTF.

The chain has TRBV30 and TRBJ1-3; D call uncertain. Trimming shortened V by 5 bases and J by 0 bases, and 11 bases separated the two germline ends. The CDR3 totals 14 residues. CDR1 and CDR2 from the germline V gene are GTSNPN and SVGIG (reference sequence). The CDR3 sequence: CAWSTQASGNTIYF. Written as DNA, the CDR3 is TGTGCCTGGTCCACCCAGGCCTCTGGAAACACCATATATTTT.

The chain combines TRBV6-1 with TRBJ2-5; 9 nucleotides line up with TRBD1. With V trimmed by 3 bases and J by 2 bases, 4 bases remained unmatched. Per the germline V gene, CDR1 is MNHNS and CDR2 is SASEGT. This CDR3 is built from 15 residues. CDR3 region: CASSDRDRGQETQYF. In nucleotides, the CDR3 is TGTGCCAGCAGTGATCGCGACAGGGGGCAAGAGACCCAGTACTTC.

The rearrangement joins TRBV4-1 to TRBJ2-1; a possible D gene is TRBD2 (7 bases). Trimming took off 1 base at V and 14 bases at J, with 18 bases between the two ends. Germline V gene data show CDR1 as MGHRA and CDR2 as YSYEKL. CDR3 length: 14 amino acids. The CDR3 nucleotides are TGCGCCAGCAGCCAAGGAATAGGGGGGGGCTCTAAGTTCTTC. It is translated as CASSQGIGGGSKFF.

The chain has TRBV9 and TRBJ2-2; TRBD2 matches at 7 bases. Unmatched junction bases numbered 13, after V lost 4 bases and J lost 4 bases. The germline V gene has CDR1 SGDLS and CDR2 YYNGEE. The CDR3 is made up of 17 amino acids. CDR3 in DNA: TGTGCCAGCAGCCCCCGCTGGGGCGGGAGTTCCACCGGGGAGCTGTTTTTT. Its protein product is CASSPRWGGSSTGELFF.

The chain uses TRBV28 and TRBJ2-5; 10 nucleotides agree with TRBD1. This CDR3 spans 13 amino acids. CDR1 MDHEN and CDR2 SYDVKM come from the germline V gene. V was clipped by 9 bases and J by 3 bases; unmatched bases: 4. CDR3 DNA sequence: TGTGCCAGTAGACAGGGGGCAAAAGAGACCCAGTACTTC. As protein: CASRQGAKETQYF.

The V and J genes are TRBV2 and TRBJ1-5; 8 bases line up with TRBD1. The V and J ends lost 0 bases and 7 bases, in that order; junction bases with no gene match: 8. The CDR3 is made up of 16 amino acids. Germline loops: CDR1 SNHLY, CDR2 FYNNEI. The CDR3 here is CASSEAPTGVGQPQHF. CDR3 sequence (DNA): TGTGCCAGCAGTGAAGCCCCGACAGGGGTTGGGCAGCCCCAGCATTTT.

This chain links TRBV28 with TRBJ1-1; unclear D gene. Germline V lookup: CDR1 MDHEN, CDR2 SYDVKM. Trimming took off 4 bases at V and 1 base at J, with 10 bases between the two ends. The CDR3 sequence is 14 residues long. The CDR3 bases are TGTGCCAGCAGTTCCCACGGAGGGAACACTGAAGCTTTCTTT. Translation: CASSSHGGNTEAFF. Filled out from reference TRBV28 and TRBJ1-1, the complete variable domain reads DVKVTQSSRYLVKRTGEKVFLECVQDMDHENMFWYRQDPGLGLRLIYFSYDVKMKEKGDIPEGYSVSREKKERFSLILESASTNQTSMYLCASSSHGGNTEAFFGQGTRLTVV.

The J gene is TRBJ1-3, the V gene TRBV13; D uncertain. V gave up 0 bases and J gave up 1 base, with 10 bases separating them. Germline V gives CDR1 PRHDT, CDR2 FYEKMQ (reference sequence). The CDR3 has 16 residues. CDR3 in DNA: TGTGCCAGCAGCTTAGGAGTTAAAGCTTCTGGAAACACCATATATTTT. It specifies CASSLGVKASGNTIYF.

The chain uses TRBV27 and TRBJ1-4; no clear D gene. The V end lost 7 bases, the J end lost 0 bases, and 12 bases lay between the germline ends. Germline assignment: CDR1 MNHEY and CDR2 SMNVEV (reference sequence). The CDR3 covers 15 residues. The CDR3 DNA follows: TGTGCCAGCACCCCGAGTCTAGCAACTAATGAAAAACTGTTTTTT. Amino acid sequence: CASTPSLATNEKLFF.